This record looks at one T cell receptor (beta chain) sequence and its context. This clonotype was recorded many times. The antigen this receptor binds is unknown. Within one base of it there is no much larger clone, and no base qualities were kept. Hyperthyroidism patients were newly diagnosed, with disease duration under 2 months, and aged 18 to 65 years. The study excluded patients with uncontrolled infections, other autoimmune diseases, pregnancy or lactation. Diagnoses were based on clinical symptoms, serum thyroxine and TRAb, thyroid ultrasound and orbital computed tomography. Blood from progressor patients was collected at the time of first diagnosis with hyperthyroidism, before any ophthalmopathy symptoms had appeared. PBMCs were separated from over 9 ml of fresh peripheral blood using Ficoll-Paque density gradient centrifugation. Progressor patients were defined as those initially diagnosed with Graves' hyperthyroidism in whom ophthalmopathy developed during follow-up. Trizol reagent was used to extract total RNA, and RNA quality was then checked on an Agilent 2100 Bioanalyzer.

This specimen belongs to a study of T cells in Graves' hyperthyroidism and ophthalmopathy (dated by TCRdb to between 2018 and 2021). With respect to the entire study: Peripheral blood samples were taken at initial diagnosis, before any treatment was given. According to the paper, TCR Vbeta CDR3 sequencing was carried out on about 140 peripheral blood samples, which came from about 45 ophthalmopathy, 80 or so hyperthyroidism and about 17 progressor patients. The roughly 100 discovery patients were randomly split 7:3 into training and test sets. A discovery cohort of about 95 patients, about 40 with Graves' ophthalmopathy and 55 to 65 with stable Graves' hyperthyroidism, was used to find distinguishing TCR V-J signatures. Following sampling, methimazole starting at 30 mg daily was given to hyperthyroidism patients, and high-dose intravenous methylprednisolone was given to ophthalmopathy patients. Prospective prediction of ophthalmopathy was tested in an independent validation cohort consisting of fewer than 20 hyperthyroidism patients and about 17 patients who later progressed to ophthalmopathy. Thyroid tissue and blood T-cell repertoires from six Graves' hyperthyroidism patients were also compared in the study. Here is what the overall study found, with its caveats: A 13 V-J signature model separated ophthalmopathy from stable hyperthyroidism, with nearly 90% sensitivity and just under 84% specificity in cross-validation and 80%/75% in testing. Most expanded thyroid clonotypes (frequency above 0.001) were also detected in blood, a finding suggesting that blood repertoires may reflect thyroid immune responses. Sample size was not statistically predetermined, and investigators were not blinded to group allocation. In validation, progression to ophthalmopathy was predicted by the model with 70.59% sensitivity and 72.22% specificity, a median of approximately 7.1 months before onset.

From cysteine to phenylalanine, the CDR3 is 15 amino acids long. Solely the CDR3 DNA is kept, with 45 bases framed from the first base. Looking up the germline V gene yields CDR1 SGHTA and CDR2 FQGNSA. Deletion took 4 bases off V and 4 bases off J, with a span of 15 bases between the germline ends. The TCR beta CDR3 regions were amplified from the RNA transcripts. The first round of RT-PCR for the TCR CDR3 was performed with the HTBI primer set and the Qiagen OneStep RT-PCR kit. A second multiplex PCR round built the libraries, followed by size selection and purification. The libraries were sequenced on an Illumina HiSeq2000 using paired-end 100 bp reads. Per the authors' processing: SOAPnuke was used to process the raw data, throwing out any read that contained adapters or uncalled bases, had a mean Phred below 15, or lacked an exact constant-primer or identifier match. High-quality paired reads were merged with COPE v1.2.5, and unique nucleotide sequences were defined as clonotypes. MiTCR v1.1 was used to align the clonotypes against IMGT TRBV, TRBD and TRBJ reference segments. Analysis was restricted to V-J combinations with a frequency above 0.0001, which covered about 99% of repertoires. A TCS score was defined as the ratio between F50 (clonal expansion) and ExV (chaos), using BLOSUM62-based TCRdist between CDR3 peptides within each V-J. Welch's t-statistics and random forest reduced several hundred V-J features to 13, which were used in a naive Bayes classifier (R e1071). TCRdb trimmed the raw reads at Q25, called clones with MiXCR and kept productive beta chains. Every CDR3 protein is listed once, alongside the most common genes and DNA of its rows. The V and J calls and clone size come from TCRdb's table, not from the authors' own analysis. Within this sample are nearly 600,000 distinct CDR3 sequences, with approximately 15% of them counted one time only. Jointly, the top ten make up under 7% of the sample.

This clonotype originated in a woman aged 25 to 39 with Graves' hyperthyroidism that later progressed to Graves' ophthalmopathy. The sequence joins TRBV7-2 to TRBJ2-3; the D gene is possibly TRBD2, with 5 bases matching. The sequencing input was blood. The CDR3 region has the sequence CASSSGYNYADTQYF. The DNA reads TGTGCCAGCAGCTCGGGATATAACTACGCAGATACGCAGTATTTT.